This TCR beta chain was captured by sequencing in a study of T cell changes during pregnancy in multiple sclerosis. Clones were read by immunoSEQ multiplex PCR, and TCRdb kept only the in-frame ones, dropping some. The table includes some 95,000 clones, about 92% detected once. V shed 0 bases and J 8 bases; nucleotides not matched to a gene: 8. Germline CDR1 reads MNHEY; CDR2 reads SMNVEV (reference sequence). The CDR3 extends over 18 amino acids. The clonotype originates from a female donor with multiple sclerosis, enrolled in a pregnancy study. The sample in question was peripheral blood, obtained in the first trimester of pregnancy. The gene calls are TRBV27 and TRBJ2-1, with 15 nucleotides matching TRBD2. This CDR3 is CASSLSKTGLAGGDEQFF. The CDR3 region has the DNA TGTGCCAGCAGTTTATCGAAAACAGGACTAGCGGGAGGGGATGAGCAGTTCTTC.